The 14 T cell receptor beta chains given below trace back to one sample, sequenced in a study of neurological immune-mediated disorders (dated by TCRdb to about 2019). Receptor amplification or capture employed 5' RACE. The data were produced on an Illumina HiSeq 2500. Starting from the raw public reads, TCRdb applied fastp trimming at Q25, assembled clones with MiXCR and retained in-frame beta chains. Rows merge per CDR3 protein into single entries with the most common DNA and genes. This sample comprises roughly 62,000 distinct CDR3 sequences, over 2% of them detected only once. The top ten hold about 3% of the sample. The sequenced material came from PBMCs. The receptors were gathered from a man aged 45-65 years with multiple sclerosis.

This clonotype was counted ten times or more. V and J are TRBV7-2 and TRBJ1-1; D is perhaps TRBD1 (5 bases). CDR1 and CDR2 from the germline V gene are SGHTA and FQGNSA. V lost 5 bases to trimming and J lost 1 base, with 11 bases between them. The CDR3 is 14 residues long. The DNA of the CDR3 is TGTGCCAGCAGCCCTCGGGACTGGAACACTGAAGCTTTCTTT. Protein sequence: CASSPRDWNTEAFF.

This clonotype was counted many times. This chain connects TRBV6-5 to TRBJ2-7, with 7 nucleotides matching TRBD1. J lost 2 bases, V lost 6 bases, and 7 bases had no gene match. This CDR3 is 14 amino acids long. Germline V gives CDR1 MNHEY, CDR2 SVGAGI. The CDR3 loop is CASSVRQGPYEQYF. The CDR3 region has the DNA TGTGCCAGCAGCGTTCGACAGGGCCCCTACGAGCAGTACTTC.

This clonotype was observed at least ten times. The chain is built from TRBV29-1 and TRBJ2-5; D gene uncertain. Germline-derived CDR1 and CDR2 are SQVTM and ANQGSEA. The CDR3 extends over 12 amino acids. Trimming removed 3 bases from V and 0 bases from J, with 5 bases in between. This CDR3 is CSVEFNQETQYF. CDR3 nucleotides: TGCAGCGTTGAGTTCAACCAAGAGACCCAGTACTTC.

This clonotype was seen ten or more times. The gene calls are TRBV5-1 and TRBJ1-6; D not certain. CDR3 length: 15 residues. Germline-derived CDR1 and CDR2 are SGHRS and YFSETQ. Trimming removed 4 bases at V and 8 bases at J, with 16 bases between. The CDR3 is CASSTDGSKDSPLHF. In DNA form, the CDR3 reads TGCGCCAGCAGCACAGACGGGAGTAAGGATTCACCCCTCCACTTT.

This clonotype was recorded at least ten times. This rearrangement joins TRBV5-1 to TRBJ2-3; 8 bases agree with TRBD1. The junction had 8 bases not matched to a gene; V was cut back by 4 bases and J by 4 bases. The CDR3 contains 15 residues. Per germline, CDR1 SGHRS and CDR2 YFSETQ. The CDR3, as DNA: TGCGCCAGCAGCACCCGACAGGGGAGTGCAGATACGCAGTATTTT. Its translation: CASSTRQGSADTQYF.

A few counts support this clonotype. The chain couples TRBV5-1 to TRBJ2-7; a weak D match, TRBD2 (6 bases). V shed 2 bases and J shed 7 bases, with 13 bases lying between them. CDR1 is SGHRS, CDR2 YFSETQ, per germline. The CDR3 covers 13 residues. CDR3 region: CASSFGVGREQYF. The CDR3 DNA reads as TGCGCCAGCAGCTTCGGTGTTGGGAGGGAGCAGTACTTC.

In this sample, this clonotype turned up many times. The rearrangement joins TRBV6-6 to TRBJ1-5; perhaps TRBD1 as D (5 bases). CDR1 is MNHNY and CDR2 is SVGAGI in the germline V gene (reference sequence). Trimming took off 2 bases at V and 9 bases at J, with 8 bases between the two ends. This CDR3 is 12 amino acids long. CDR3 nucleotide sequence: TGTGCCAGCAGTTACGCGGGGCTGCCCCAGCATTTT. It yields the protein CASSYAGLPQHF.

This clonotype occurred many times. CDR3: CASSYTQGSLYEKLFF. The DNA of the CDR3 is TGTGCCAGCAGTTACACACAGGGTTCCCTTTATGAAAAACTGTTTTTT. The chain joins TRBV6-5 to TRBJ1-4; a possible D gene is TRBD1 (6 bases). The V gene lost 2 bases and the J gene lost 6 bases, with 16 bases spanning the gap. The length of the CDR3 is 16 residues. Germline V CDR1 and CDR2: MNHEY, SVGAGI.

This clonotype was detected many times. This chain connects TRBV20-1 to TRBJ2-3; 11 bases line up with TRBD2. The V and J ends lost 0 bases and 5 bases, in that order; junction bases with no gene match: 7. CDR1 is DFQATT and CDR2 is SNEGSKA in the germline V gene (reference sequence). CDR3 length equals 16 residues. The chain's CDR3 is CSARDWASGGLDTQYF. The CDR3 coding sequence is TGCAGTGCTAGAGATTGGGCTAGCGGGGGGCTAGATACGCAGTATTTT.

This clonotype was counted ten times or more. V is TRBV7-9 and J is TRBJ1-1, with D possibly matching TRBD1 (5 bases). CDR3 length: 14 amino acids. Germline-derived CDR1 and CDR2 are SEHNR and FQNEAQ (reference sequence). The V end was cut by 5 bases, the J end by 2 bases, with 12 bases between. The CDR3 DNA follows: TGTGCCAGCAGCCTCAACAGGTTCAACACTGAAGCTTTCTTT. This translates into CASSLNRFNTEAFF.

There are many counts of this clonotype. V gene TRBV12-3 or TRBV12-4 combines with J gene TRBJ2-7, with 8 nucleotides matching TRBD1. The CDR3 length is 14 residues. The V segment lost 5 bases and the J segment 0 bases; nucleotides outside the gene matches: 3. The CDR3 here is CASSPGQASYEQYF. The CDR3, as DNA: TGTGCCAGCAGTCCGGGACAGGCCTCCTACGAGCAGTACTTC.

This clonotype was detected ten times or more. The V and J genes are TRBV7-6 and TRBJ1-1, with D maybe TRBD1 (6 bases). Germline lookup yields CDR1 SGHVS and CDR2 FNYEAQ. V lost 6 bases and J 6 bases, leaving 14 bases between the germline ends. This CDR3 has 13 amino acids. The CDR3 reads CASSLQGNAEAFF. The CDR3 nucleotides read TGTGCCAGCAGTTTACAGGGTAACGCTGAAGCTTTCTTT. Full variable domain (remainder filled in from reference TRBV7-6 and TRBJ1-1): GAGVSQSPRYKVTKRGQDVALRCDPISGHVSLYWYRQALGQGPEFLTYFNYEAQQDKSGLPNDRFSAERPEGSISTLTIQRTEQRDSAMYRCASSLQGNAEAFFGQGTRLTVV.

There are many counts of this clonotype. This rearrangement joins TRBV20-1 to TRBJ1-2; the match to TRBD1 covers 8 bases. The CDR3 sequence is 14 residues long. Germline CDR1 and CDR2: DFQATT and SNEGSKA (reference sequence). Trimming at V came to 1 base and at J to 4 bases, leaving 5 bases not matched to a gene. The DNA of the CDR3 is TGCAGTGCTAGAGGGGACAGGAACCCCTATGGCTACACCTTC. This encodes CSARGDRNPYGYTF.

This clonotype was seen many times. V and J are TRBV5-1 and TRBJ2-2; a weak D match, TRBD1 (6 bases). V lost 0 bases and J lost 1, with 10 bases in between. CDR1 is SGHRS and CDR2 is YFSETQ in the germline V gene. The CDR3 is 16 residues long. The CDR3 loop is CASSLAARGNTGELFF. The CDR3 DNA is TGCGCCAGCAGCTTGGCCGCCAGGGGGAACACCGGGGAGCTGTTTTTT.